The source of this T cell receptor beta chain is a study of blood T cell repertoires in COVID-19. Study-level information: Samples representing acute and convalescent COVID-19 were sourced from the United States, Italy and Spain.

In the source study's methods: It was from reference gene primer amplification that nucleated cell counts were estimated. Data came from immunoSEQ multiplex PCR; TCRdb stores just in-frame clones and leaves some out. V and J calls and clone size are copied from that table; D and trimming were computed from the DNA. The sample holds some 99,000 clones; around 82% are singletons and the top ten take approximately 7%. Germline CDR1 is KGHSH and CDR2 is LQKENI. The length of the CDR3 is 14 residues. The V and J ends lost 0 bases and 4 bases respectively, with 9 bases between them. Sequencing input: peripheral blood. The rearrangement links TRBV18 to TRBJ1-1; possibly TRBD1 for D (6 bases). The origin of this receptor is a woman between 45 and 60 years old with acute or convalescent COVID-19. As DNA, the CDR3 is TGTGCCAGCTCACCACCGCGGGGGCTCACTGAAGCTTTCTTT. It translates to CASSPPRGLTEAFF.